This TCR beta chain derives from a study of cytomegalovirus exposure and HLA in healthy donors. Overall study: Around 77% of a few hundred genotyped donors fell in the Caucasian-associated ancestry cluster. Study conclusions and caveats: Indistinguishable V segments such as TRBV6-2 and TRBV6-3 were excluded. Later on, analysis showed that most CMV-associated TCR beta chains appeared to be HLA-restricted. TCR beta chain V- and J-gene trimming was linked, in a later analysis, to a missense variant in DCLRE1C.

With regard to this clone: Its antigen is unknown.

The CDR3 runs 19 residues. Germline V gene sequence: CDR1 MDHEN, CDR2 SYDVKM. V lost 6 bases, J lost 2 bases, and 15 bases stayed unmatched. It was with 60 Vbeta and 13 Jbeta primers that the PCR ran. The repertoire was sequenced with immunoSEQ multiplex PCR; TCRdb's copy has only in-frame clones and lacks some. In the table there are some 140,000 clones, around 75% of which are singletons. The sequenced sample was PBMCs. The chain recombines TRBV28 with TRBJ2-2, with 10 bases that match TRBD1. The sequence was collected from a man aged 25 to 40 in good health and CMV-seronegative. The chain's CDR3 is CASRNLPGTGAPNTGELFF. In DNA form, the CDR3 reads TGTGCCAGCAGGAACCTCCCCGGGACAGGGGCGCCTAACACCGGGGAGCTGTTTTTT.